This entry is about one T cell receptor (beta chain). Its cognate antigen is unknown. The data belong to a study of CD8 T cells in Susac syndrome. Sequencing of TCR beta was performed on blood CD8+ T cells and on blood CD4+ T cells. Germline CDR1 reads LNHDA; CDR2 reads SQIVND (reference sequence). V dropped 7 bases and J dropped 2 bases, with 14 bases sitting between them. The CDR3 contains 14 residues. Random hexamers were used to reverse transcribe the RNA input (about 0.5 to 1 ug). immunoSEQ multiplex PCR amplified TCR beta CDR3 across 54 Vbeta, 13 Jbeta. TCRdb redid the calling of the immunoSEQ multiplex PCR reads with MiXCR, one entry per CDR3 protein. The sample holds 130,000 or so distinct CDR3 sequences, more than 75% seen once. Broader study findings: TCR sequencing and HLA analysis covered a relatively small number of individuals.

The genes are TRBV19 and TRBJ1-1; D may be TRBD1 (6 bases). The receptor was isolated from a human donor with multiple sclerosis. Input material: CD8+ T cells from PBMCs. The CDR3 bases are TGTGCCAGTAAGATTGTCGGGGGCAACACTGAAGCTTTCTTT. Translating it yields CASKIVGGNTEAFF.